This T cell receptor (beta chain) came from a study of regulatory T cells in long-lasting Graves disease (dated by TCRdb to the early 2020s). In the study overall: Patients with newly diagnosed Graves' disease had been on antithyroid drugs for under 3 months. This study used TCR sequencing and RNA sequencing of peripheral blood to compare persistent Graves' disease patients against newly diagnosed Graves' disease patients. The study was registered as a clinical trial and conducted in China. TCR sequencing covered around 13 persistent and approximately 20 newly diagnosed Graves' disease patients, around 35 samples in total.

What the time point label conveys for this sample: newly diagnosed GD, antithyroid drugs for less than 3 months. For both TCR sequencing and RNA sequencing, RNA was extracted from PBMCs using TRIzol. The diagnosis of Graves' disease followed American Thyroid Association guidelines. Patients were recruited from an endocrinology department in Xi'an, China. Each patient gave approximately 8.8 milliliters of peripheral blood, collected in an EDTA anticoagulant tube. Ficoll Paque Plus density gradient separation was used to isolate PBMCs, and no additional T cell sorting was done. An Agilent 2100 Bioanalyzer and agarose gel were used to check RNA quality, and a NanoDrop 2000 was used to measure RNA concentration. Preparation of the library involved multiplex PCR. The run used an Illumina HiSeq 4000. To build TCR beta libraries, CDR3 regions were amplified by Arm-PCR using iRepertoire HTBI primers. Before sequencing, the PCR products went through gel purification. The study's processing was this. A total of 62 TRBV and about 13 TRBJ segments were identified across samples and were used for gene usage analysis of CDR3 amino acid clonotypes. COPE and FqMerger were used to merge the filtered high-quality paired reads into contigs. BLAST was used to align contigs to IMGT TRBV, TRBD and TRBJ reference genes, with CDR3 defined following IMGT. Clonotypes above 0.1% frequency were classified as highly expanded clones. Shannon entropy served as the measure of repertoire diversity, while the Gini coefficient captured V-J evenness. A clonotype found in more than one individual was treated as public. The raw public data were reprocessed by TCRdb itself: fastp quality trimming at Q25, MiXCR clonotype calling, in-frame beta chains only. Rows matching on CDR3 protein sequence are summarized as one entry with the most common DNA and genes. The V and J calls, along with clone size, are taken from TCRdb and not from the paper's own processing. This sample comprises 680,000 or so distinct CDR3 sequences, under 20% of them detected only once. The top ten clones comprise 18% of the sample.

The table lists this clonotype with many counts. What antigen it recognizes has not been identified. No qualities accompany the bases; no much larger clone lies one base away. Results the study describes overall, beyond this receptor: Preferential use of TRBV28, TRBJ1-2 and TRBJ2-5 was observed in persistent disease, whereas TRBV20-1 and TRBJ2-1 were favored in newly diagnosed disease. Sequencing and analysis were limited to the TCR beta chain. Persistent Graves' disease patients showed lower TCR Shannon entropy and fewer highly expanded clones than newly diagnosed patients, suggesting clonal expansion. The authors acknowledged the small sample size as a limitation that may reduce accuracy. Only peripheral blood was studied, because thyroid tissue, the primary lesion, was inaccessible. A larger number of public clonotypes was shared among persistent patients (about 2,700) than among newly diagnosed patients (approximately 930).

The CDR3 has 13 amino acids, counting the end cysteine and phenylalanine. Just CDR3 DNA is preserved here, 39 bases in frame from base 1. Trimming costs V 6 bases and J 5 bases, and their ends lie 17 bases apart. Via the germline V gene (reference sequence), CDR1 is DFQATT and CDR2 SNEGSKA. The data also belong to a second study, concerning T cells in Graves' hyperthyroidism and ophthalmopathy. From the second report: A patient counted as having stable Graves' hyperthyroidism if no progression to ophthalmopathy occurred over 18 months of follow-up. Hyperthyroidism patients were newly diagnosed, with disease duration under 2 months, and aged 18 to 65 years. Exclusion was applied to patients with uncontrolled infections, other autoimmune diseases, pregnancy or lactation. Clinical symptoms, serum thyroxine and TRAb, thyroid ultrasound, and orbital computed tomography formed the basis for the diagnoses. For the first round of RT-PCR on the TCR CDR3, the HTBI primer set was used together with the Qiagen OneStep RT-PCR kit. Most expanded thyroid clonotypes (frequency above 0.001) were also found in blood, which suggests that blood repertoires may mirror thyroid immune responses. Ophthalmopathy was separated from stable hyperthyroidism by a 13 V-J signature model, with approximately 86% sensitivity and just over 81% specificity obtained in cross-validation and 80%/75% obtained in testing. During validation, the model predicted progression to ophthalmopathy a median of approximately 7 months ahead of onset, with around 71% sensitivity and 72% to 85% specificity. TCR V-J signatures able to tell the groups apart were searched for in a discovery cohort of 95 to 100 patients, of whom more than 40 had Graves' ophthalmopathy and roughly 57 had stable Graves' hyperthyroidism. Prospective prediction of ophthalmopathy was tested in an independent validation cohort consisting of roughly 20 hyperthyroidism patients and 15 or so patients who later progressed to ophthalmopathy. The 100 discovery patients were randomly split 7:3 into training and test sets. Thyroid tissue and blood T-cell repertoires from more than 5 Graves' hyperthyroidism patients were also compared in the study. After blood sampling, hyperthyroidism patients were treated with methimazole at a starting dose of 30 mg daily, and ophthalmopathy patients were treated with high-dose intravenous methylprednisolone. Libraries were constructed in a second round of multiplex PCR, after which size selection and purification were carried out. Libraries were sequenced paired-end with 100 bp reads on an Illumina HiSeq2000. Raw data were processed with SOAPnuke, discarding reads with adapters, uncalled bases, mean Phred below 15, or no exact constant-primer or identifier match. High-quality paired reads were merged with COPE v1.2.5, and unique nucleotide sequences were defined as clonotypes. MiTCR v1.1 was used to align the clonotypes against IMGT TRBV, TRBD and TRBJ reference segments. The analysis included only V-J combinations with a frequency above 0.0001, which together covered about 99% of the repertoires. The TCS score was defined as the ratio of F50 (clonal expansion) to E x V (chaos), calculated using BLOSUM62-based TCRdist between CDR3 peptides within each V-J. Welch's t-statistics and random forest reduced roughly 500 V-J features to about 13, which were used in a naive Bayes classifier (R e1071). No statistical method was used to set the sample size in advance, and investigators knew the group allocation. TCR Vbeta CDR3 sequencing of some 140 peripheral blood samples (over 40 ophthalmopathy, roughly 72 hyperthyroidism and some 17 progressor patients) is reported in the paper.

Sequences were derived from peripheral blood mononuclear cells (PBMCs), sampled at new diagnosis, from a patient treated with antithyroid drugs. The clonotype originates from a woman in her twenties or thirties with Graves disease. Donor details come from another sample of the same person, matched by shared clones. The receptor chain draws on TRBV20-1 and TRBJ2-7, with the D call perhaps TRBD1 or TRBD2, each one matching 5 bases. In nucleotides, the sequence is TGCAGTGCGGAGACAGACCGGGACGACGAGCAGTACTTC. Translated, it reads CSAETDRDDEQYF.